The clone carrying this T cell receptor (beta chain) has at least ten counts. The antigen remains undetermined. These data originate in a study of T-cell memory formation after mild COVID-19. About the research overall: Largely, TCR clusters stayed within a single donor.

Germline CDR1 is SGHRS and CDR2 is YFSETQ. This CDR3 has 13 residues. The germline V and J ends were trimmed by 1 base and 5 bases, with 7 bases remaining between them. Whole-study findings and limits: SARS-CoV-2 specificity was not confirmed for second-wave clones peaking on day 37. CD4+ contracting clones lay mainly in CM and EM, CD8+ ones in EMRA.

cDNA libraries for TCR alpha and TCR beta, carrying sample barcodes and UMIs, came from 5'RACE with constant-segment primers. TCRdb reprocessed the 5' RACE reads via MiXCR and lists one record per CDR3 protein. Among approximately 480,000 distinct CDR3 sequences listed, approximately 18% were seen once. The material sequenced was PBMCs or a T cell subset sorted from them (not recorded which). V is TRBV5-1 and J is TRBJ2-4; D unresolved. This clonotype was obtained from an adult woman who had mild COVID-19 (a few samples of this study predate the infection). Cell type and time point are not known. For the CDR3, the DNA is TGCGCCAGCAGCTTGTGGTCAGAAAACATTCAGTACTTC. Its protein is CASSLWSENIQYF.